This T cell receptor beta chain appears in the sequencing data of a study of T cell changes during pregnancy in multiple sclerosis. TCRdb's copy holds only in-frame clones and misses some; the assay was immunoSEQ multiplex PCR. The sample holds roughly 90,000 clones; roughly 90% are singletons and the top ten take approximately 0.9%. Trimming cost V 1 base and J 0 bases; bases outside gene matches: 5. CDR3 length: 18 amino acids. CDR1 and CDR2 from the germline V gene are SGHTA and FQGNSA. This receptor was obtained from a female donor with multiple sclerosis, enrolled in a pregnancy study. The V and J genes are TRBV7-2 and TRBJ2-1, with 11 bases identical to TRBD2. The sequences come from peripheral blood, collected before pregnancy. The CDR3 DNA sequence: TGTGCCAGCAGCTTAGAACTAGCGGGGGCCAGCTCCTACAATGAGCAGTTCTTC. Residues: CASSLELAGASSYNEQFF.